This TCR beta chain originates from a study of shared clonotypes between healthy human individuals. Sequenced by immunoSEQ multiplex PCR; TCRdb stores in-frame clones only, minus some. This sample carries over a million clones, 97% to 99% of them seen once, and the ten largest clones take about 0.4%. A word on this clone: The antigen is unknown.

Trimming took 3 bases from V and 4 from J, leaving 16 bases between them. The CDR3 runs 16 residues. CDR1 KGHSH and CDR2 LQKENI come from the germline V gene. General observations from the study: Generally, naive subsets (rather than memory subsets) showed larger estimated richness.

The sequence was collected from a man aged 25-45 years in good health. Sequenced sample: naive CD4+ T cells sorted from blood. Subset reported: CD45RA+ positively selected. The chain is built from TRBV18 and TRBJ2-1; D might be TRBD2 (5 bases). The CDR3 loop is CASSPLNGITYNEQFF. The CDR3 bases are TGTGCCAGCTCACCGCTGAACGGGATAACTTACAATGAGCAGTTCTTC.